Described below is a single T cell receptor (beta chain) sequence and its context. This sample was taken from a study of blood T cell repertoires in COVID-19. This CDR3 has 15 amino acids. CDR1 SGHTA and CDR2 FQGTGA come from the germline V gene. Trimming pared 3 bases from V and 4 bases from J, leaving 10 bases between. TCRdb keeps only in-frame clones here, not all; method: immunoSEQ multiplex PCR. The sample lists about 150,000 clones; roughly 80% were seen once. Ages ranged from about 18 to 89 years, with residence in more than 20 US areas. Sequenced: PBMCs or T cells enriched from blood (not recorded which). The clonotype comes from a middle-aged man who had recovered from COVID-19. The chain has TRBV7-3 and TRBJ2-6; D is unclear. CDR3 nucleotides: TGTGCCAGCAGCTTCGAGGTTTCCGGGGCCAACGTCCTGACTTTC. Its protein product is CASSFEVSGANVLTF.